The clone carrying this T cell receptor beta chain has ten or more counts. Its antigen is unknown. Authors of the study amplified TCR beta CDR3 regions from RNA transcripts. TCR CDR3 regions were first amplified by RT-PCR with HTBI primers. TCRdb re-analysed the multiplex PCR reads in MiXCR, keeping a single row per CDR3 protein. Here the sample spans about 540,000 distinct CDR3 sequences, just over 45% being singletons. The sample comes from a study of T cells in Graves' hyperthyroidism and ophthalmopathy. Study conclusions and caveats: Blood shared most expanded thyroid clonotypes above 0.001.

The germline V gene encodes CDR1 ENHRY and CDR2 SYGVKD. The length of the CDR3 is 17 residues. V gave up 3 bases and J gave up 6 bases; unmatched junction bases: 9. V gene TRBV10-3 combines with J gene TRBJ2-2, with TRBD2 identical over 11 bases. Sequences were obtained from peripheral blood or thyroid tissue (not recorded which). The TCR sequence derives from a woman between 18 and 30 years old with Graves' hyperthyroidism. DNA of the CDR3: TGTGCCATCAGTGACCCATCACTAGCGGGAGTGGCCGGGGAGCTGTTTTTT. Amino acid sequence: CAISDPSLAGVAGELFF.